The 27 T cell receptor beta chains below were found in one sample sequenced in a study of T cell responses to AZD1222 COVID-19 vaccine (dated by TCRdb to the early 2020s). The method was the immunoSEQ multiplex PCR assay. TCRdb retrieved this table from immuneACCESS and kept in-frame rearrangements only. Not all clones are present; in checked studies, unresolved V genes account for under half, and no reason is known for the remainder. The sample records about 100,000 clones, 88% of which are singletons. The ten largest clones represent roughly 2% of the sample. The time point label on this specimen signifies: baseline before first vaccination. The sample consisted of peripheral blood, taken on day 0 of AZD1222 vaccination. The receptors shown here come from an adult in good health.

CDR3: CAIGSRDNQPQHF. CDR3 DNA sequence: TGTGCCATCGGATCCAGGGACAATCAGCCCCAGCATTTT. The chain has TRBV10-3 and TRBJ1-5; D is perhaps TRBD1 (5 bases). Germline assignment: CDR1 ENHRY and CDR2 SYGVKD. V lost 8 bases and J 3 bases, leaving 11 bases between the germline ends. CDR3 length equals 13 residues.

V and J are TRBV7-2 and TRBJ2-1; 12 bases agree with TRBD2. The CDR3 runs 15 residues. Per the germline V gene, CDR1 is SGHTA and CDR2 is FQGNSA. V trimming: 4 bases; J trimming: 3 bases; junction bases outside the gene matches: 1. In DNA form, the CDR3 reads TGTGCCAGCAGCTGGACTAGCGGGAACTACAATGAGCAGTTCTTC. This translates into CASSWTSGNYNEQFF.

The V call is TRBV9, the J call TRBJ2-5; 7 positions agree with TRBD2. CDR1 is SGDLS, CDR2 YYNGEE, per germline. The V segment lost 4 bases and the J segment 3 bases; nucleotides outside the gene matches: 3. This CDR3 is built from 13 residues. The CDR3 loop is CASSRGLEETQYF. Written as DNA, the CDR3 is TGTGCCAGCAGCCGCGGACTAGAAGAGACCCAGTACTTC.

The chain uses TRBV27 and TRBJ2-5; 14 nucleotides match TRBD2. Germline V gives CDR1 MNHEY, CDR2 SMNVEV (reference sequence). Unmatched junction bases numbered 15, after V lost 8 bases and J lost 4 bases. This CDR3 is 18 amino acids long. The CDR3 nucleotides read TGTGCCAGCCGGGGGGGGACTAGCGGGAGCCTCAGGACAGAGACCCAGTACTTC. Its translation is CASRGGTSGSLRTETQYF.

This sequence joins TRBV7-2 and TRBJ2-7, with 8 positions matching TRBD2. This CDR3 contains 15 residues. Germline CDR1 SGHTA, CDR2 FQGNSA. J gave up 0 bases and V 5 bases, and 6 bases lay outside the gene matches. CDR3 bases: TGTGCCAGCAGCACTAGCGGTCTGAGCTCCTACGAGCAGTACTTC. It codes for CASSTSGLSSYEQYF.

The CDR3 region is CASSQPTGRSGNTIYF. Written as DNA, the CDR3 is TGTGCCAGCAGCCAACCGACAGGCCGCTCTGGAAACACCATATATTTT. The genes are TRBV4-2 and TRBJ1-3; a weak D match, TRBD1 (6 bases). V was pared by 2 bases and J by 0 bases, with 11 bases between. The CDR3 contains 16 residues. From germline, CDR1 is LGHNA and CDR2 YNFKEQ.

The chain recombines TRBV7-9 with TRBJ2-7; 7 nucleotides agree with TRBD2. Germline V lookup: CDR1 SEHNR, CDR2 FQNEAQ (reference sequence). This CDR3 is built from 17 residues. V shed 2 bases and J 0 bases; nucleotides not matched to a gene: 10. The CDR3 reads CASSLRLAGALSYEQYF. Written as DNA, the CDR3 is TGTGCCAGCAGCTTAAGATTGGCGGGAGCCCTCTCCTACGAGCAGTACTTC.

The chain joins TRBV5-4 to TRBJ2-1; 8 positions agree with TRBD2. CDR3 size: 14 residues. Trimming removed 0 bases from V and 7 bases from J; junction bases left unmatched: 3. Germline loops: CDR1 SGHNT, CDR2 YYREEE (reference sequence). CDR3: CASSLDGGGNEQFF. For the CDR3, the DNA is TGTGCCAGCAGCTTGGACGGGGGGGGTAATGAGCAGTTCTTC.

The V gene is TRBV9, the J gene TRBJ1-4, with 7 bases fitting TRBD1. CDR1 is SGDLS, CDR2 YYNGEE, per germline. The trim removed 2 bases at V and 4 bases at J, leaving 2 bases unmatched. The CDR3 has 14 residues. In nucleotides, the CDR3 is TGTGCCAGCAGCGTGACAGGGATTAATGAAAAACTGTTTTTT. This gives the protein CASSVTGINEKLFF.

V gene TRBV12-5 combines with J gene TRBJ1-2; D gene uncertain. Germline assignment: CDR1 LGHNT and CDR2 FRNRAP. Deletions cut 1 base from V and 2 bases from J, with 17 bases between. This CDR3 has 17 amino acids. CDR3 bases: TGTGCTAGTGGTTTGGCTCACAAGGACGGAACAAACTATGGCTACACCTTC. It is translated as CASGLAHKDGTNYGYTF.

J is TRBJ2-7 and V is TRBV24-1; 9 nucleotides match TRBD1. This CDR3 comprises 12 residues. Germline V gene lookup returns CDR1 KGHDR and CDR2 SFDVKD. The J segment lost 3 bases and the V segment lost 10 bases, leaving 3 bases of the junction unmatched. The CDR3 reads CATQGQGYEQYF. DNA for the CDR3: TGTGCCACTCAGGGACAGGGCTACGAGCAGTACTTC.

The table lists this clone with a count of one. The chain employs TRBV7-2 and TRBJ1-3; D is ambiguous. Trimming removed 5 bases from V and 6 bases from J, with 17 bases in between. The CDR3 totals 15 residues. Germline CDR1 reads SGHTA; CDR2 reads FQGNSA. CDR3 region: CASSTVGPLENTIYF. In DNA, the CDR3 is TGTGCCAGCAGCACAGTGGGCCCCTTGGAAAACACCATATATTTT.

This chain links TRBV10-3 with TRBJ1-2, with a weak D call TRBD1 (6 bases). The germline V gene encodes CDR1 ENHRY and CDR2 SYGVKD. This CDR3 spans 15 amino acids. V lost 4 bases to trimming and J lost 6 bases, with 18 bases between them. The CDR3 is CAISGSPGGGDGYTF. The CDR3 DNA sequence: TGTGCCATCAGTGGGTCGCCGGGAGGGGGTGATGGCTACACCTTC.

V gene TRBV15 combines with J gene TRBJ1-6; 9 nucleotides line up with TRBD1. V was clipped by 9 bases and J by 7 bases; unmatched bases: 4. The V gene's germline CDR1 is LNHNV and CDR2 YYDKDF (reference sequence). This CDR3 comprises 13 residues. CDR3 region: CATRDRDNSPLHF. In DNA, the CDR3 is TGTGCCACGCGGGACAGGGACAATTCACCCCTCCACTTT.

The chain has TRBV6-2 or TRBV6-3 and TRBJ2-4; D is possibly TRBD1 or TRBD2 (5 bases each). CDR3 length: 16 amino acids. V lost 6 bases to trimming and J lost 3 bases, with 18 bases between them. CDR1 is MNHEY, CDR2 SVGEGT, per germline. CDR3 loop: CASSPGTPLSKNIQYF. The CDR3 nucleotides read TGTGCCAGCAGCCCTGGGACCCCTCTAAGCAAAAACATTCAGTACTTC.

The chain joins TRBV13 to TRBJ2-7; 13 bases are a match to TRBD2. Per germline, CDR1 PRHDT and CDR2 FYEKMQ (reference sequence). V was pared by 5 bases and J by 3 bases, with 7 bases of the junction left unmatched. The CDR3 has 16 amino acids. CDR3 DNA sequence: TGTGCCAGCAGCCACAGACTAGCGGGAGGACGCTACGAGCAGTACTTC. Amino acid sequence: CASSHRLAGGRYEQYF.

The rearrangement links TRBV7-9 to TRBJ1-2, with TRBD1 as a possible D gene (5 bases). Germline assignment: CDR1 SEHNR and CDR2 FQNEAQ (reference sequence). The CDR3 spans 16 residues. V was cut by 5 bases and J by 1 base, with 17 bases left in between. CDR3 nucleotides: TGTGCCAGCAGCCCAACACAACAGGAATTTAACTATGGCTACACCTTC. Its protein product is CASSPTQQEFNYGYTF.

The V call is TRBV11-2, the J call TRBJ2-7; TRBD2 is a possible D gene (6 bases). This CDR3 comprises 16 residues. The germline gives CDR1 SGHAT, CDR2 FQNNGV. The ends were cut back, 2 bases at V and 0 bases at J, with 14 bases in the middle. The CDR3 is CASSLNAFGSSYEQYF. CDR3 nucleotide sequence: TGTGCCAGCAGCTTAAATGCATTCGGGAGCTCCTACGAGCAGTACTTC.

J is TRBJ2-7 and V is TRBV11-3; 10 bases are a match to TRBD1. CDR3 length equals 17 residues. Germline V gene sequence: CDR1 SGHNT, CDR2 YENEEA. With 2 bases clipped from V and 4 bases from J, the junction kept 11 bases outside the gene matches. The CDR3 here is CASSLYKYGTGEYEQYF. Here the CDR3 DNA reads TGTGCCAGCAGCTTATATAAGTACGGGACAGGGGAGTACGAGCAGTACTTC. Supplemented by reference TRBV11-3 and TRBJ2-7, the full variable domain reads EAGVVQSPRYKIIEKKQPVAFWCNPISGHNTLYWYLQNLGQGPELLIRYENEEAVDDSQLPKDRFSAERLKGVDSTLKIQPAELGDSAVYLCASSLYKYGTGEYEQYFGPGTRLTVT.

This chain connects TRBV4-1 to TRBJ2-7, with 11 positions matching TRBD1. After removal of 4 bases from V and 7 bases from J, the junction contained 6 bases not matched to a gene. Germline V gene data show CDR1 as MGHRA and CDR2 as YSYEKL. The CDR3 is 14 residues long. The DNA of the CDR3 is TGCGCCAGCAGCCTTGGACAGGGGGCCGGTGAGCAGTACTTC. Protein sequence: CASSLGQGAGEQYF.

The chain has TRBV24-1 and TRBJ2-5; either TRBD1 or TRBD2 may supply D (5 bases each). The length of the CDR3 is 16 residues. V was pared by 5 bases and J by 5 bases, with 20 bases between. Germline values: CDR1 KGHDR, CDR2 SFDVKD. Here the CDR3 DNA reads TGTGCCACCAGTGGGGTCGGCGAGGGGAATTCCGAGACCCAGTACTTC. This encodes CATSGVGEGNSETQYF.

This chain joins TRBV9 and TRBJ2-1, with a tentative D call TRBD2 (6 bases). The CDR3 spans 15 residues. CDR1 is SGDLS, CDR2 YYNGEE, per germline. Deletions cut 0 bases from V and 3 bases from J, with 10 bases between. The CDR3 bases are TGTGCCAGCAGCGTAGCGTGGGGGGTCTACAATGAGCAGTTCTTC. Residues: CASSVAWGVYNEQFF.

This chain links TRBV4-2 with TRBJ2-1; 13 nucleotides match TRBD2. Germline V gives CDR1 LGHNA, CDR2 YNFKEQ. V shed 0 bases and J 4 bases; nucleotides not matched to a gene: 12. The CDR3 extends over 20 amino acids. DNA of the CDR3: TGTGCCAGCAGCCAAGAGAAGAGACTAGCGGGAGGCCAACATTACAATGAGCAGTTCTTC. It encodes CASSQEKRLAGGQHYNEQFF.

The chain is built from TRBV19 and TRBJ1-5, with TRBD1 as a possible D gene (6 bases). Germline lookup yields CDR1 LNHDA and CDR2 SQIVND (reference sequence). This CDR3 comprises 14 residues. The ends were cut back, 5 bases at V and 3 bases at J, with 11 bases in the middle. The CDR3 sequence is CASSWGQFNQPQHF. DNA for the CDR3: TGTGCCAGTAGTTGGGGACAATTCAATCAGCCCCAGCATTTT.

This chain joins TRBV4-3 and TRBJ1-3, with 8 bases matching TRBD1. After removal of 4 bases from V and 4 bases from J, the junction contained 15 bases not matched to a gene. Per the germline V gene, CDR1 is LGHNA and CDR2 is YSLEER. The length of the CDR3 is 18 residues. The CDR3 region has the DNA TGCGCCAGCAGCCTCCGGGACAGGATCGACCTCAGCGGAAACACCATATATTTT. This encodes CASSLRDRIDLSGNTIYF.

The rearrangement links TRBV19 to TRBJ2-1; D call uncertain. The V gene lost 4 bases and the J gene lost 2 bases, with 15 bases spanning the gap. This CDR3 spans 16 amino acids. Per the germline V gene, CDR1 is LNHDA and CDR2 is SQIVND (reference sequence). The CDR3 here is CASSTLSISTYNEQFF. CDR3 nucleotide sequence: TGTGCCAGTAGTACGTTAAGCATCTCCACCTACAATGAGCAGTTCTTC.

V gene TRBV7-2 combines with J gene TRBJ2-5, with D perhaps TRBD1 (6 bases). Germline CDR1 is SGHTA and CDR2 is FQGNSA. The CDR3 runs 16 residues. Trimming took off 1 base at V and 2 bases at J, with 14 bases between the two ends. The CDR3 DNA is TGTGCCAGCAGCTTAGTGAACAGGGTGGGACAAGAGACCCAGTACTTC. Protein sequence: CASSLVNRVGQETQYF. Full variable domain (remainder filled in from reference TRBV7-2 and TRBJ2-5): GAGVSQSPSNKVTEKGKDVELRCDPISGHTALYWYRQSLGQGLEFLIYFQGNSAPDKSGLPSDRFSAERTGGSVSTLTIQRTQQEDSAVYLCASSLVNRVGQETQYFGPGTRLLVL.